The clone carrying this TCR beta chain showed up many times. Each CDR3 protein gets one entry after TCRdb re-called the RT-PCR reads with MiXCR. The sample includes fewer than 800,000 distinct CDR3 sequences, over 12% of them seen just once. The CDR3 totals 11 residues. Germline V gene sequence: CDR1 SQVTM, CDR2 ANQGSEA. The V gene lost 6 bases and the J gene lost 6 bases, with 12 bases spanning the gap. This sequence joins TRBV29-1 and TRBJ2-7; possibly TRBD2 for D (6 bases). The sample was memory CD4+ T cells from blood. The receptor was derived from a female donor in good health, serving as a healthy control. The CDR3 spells CSVGGEAEQYF. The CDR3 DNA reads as TGCAGCGTGGGGGGAGAAGCCGAGCAGTACTTC.